These 16 T cell receptor beta chains share one sample of origin, sequenced in a study of blood T cell repertoires in COVID-19 (dated by TCRdb to about 2020). Library construction relied on the immunoSEQ multiplex PCR assay. The table was pulled from immuneACCESS by TCRdb, which kept in-frame rearrangements only. Such tables lose some clones; where checked, under half of the loss comes from unresolved V genes, and the rest has no known cause. A total of about 93,000 clones appear in this sample, about 92% of them only once. In total, the top ten clones hold more than 2% of the sample. The sequencing input was peripheral blood. All receptors derive from a man aged 50-59 years with acute or convalescent COVID-19.

The rearrangement joins TRBV18 to TRBJ2-6; unclear D gene. The V gene lost 0 bases and the J gene lost 2 bases, with 2 bases spanning the gap. This CDR3 spans 14 amino acids. Germline-derived CDR1 and CDR2 are KGHSH and LQKENI. In nucleotides, the CDR3 is TGTGCCAGCTCACCACCCACTGGGGCCAACGTCCTGACTTTC. It translates to CASSPPTGANVLTF.

The J gene is TRBJ2-4, the V gene TRBV29-1; 9 nucleotides align to TRBD1. The junction had 6 bases not matched to a gene; V was cut back by 6 bases and J by 6 bases. Per germline, CDR1 SQVTM and CDR2 ANQGSEA. The CDR3 extends over 13 amino acids. CDR3 amino acids: CSVDGTGTNIQYF. CDR3 in DNA: TGCAGCGTCGACGGGACAGGGACAAACATTCAGTACTTC.

The chain is built from TRBV2 and TRBJ1-2; 10 bases are shared with TRBD1. V dropped 7 bases and J dropped 8; count of bases not matched to a gene: 10. The V gene's germline CDR1 is SNHLY and CDR2 FYNNEI. The CDR3 runs to 14 residues. The CDR3 DNA is TGTGCCAGCACCCCGGGACAGGGGCGTTCCGGCTACACCTTC. Translated, it gives CASTPGQGRSGYTF.

The chain couples TRBV2 to TRBJ2-7, with D hard to call. Trimming took 8 bases from V and 0 from J, leaving 11 bases between them. The CDR3 runs to 13 residues. Germline assignment: CDR1 SNHLY and CDR2 FYNNEI. CDR3 protein: CASETFSSYEQYF. The CDR3 DNA reads TGTGCCAGCGAGACATTTAGCTCCTACGAGCAGTACTTC.

CDR3 in amino acids: CASSLGIWDTQYF. The CDR3 nucleotides are TGTGCCAGCAGTTTGGGCATATGGGATACGCAGTATTTT. The chain links TRBV28 to TRBJ2-3; D is undetermined. Germline CDR1 MDHEN, CDR2 SYDVKM. V lost 3 bases to trimming and J lost 6 bases, with 10 bases between them. This CDR3 is 13 amino acids long.

The chain uses TRBV6-5 and TRBJ1-2; possible D gene TRBD1, 6 bases. The germline CDR1 and CDR2 sequences are MNHEY and SVGAGI. The CDR3 extends over 14 amino acids. V dropped 5 bases and J dropped 7 bases, with 17 bases sitting between them. CDR3 region: CASSPAAGEGGYTF. CDR3 bases: TGTGCCAGCAGTCCCGCCGCAGGGGAGGGTGGCTACACCTTC.

The chain combines TRBV6-2 or TRBV6-3 with TRBJ2-2; TRBD1 matches 7 bases. The CDR3 length is 15 residues. V gave up 5 bases and J gave up 3 bases; unmatched junction bases: 6. The germline V gene has CDR1 MNHEY and CDR2 SVGEGT. The DNA of the CDR3 is TGTGCCAGCAGTCAGGGGGACAGTGACACCGGGGAGCTGTTTTTT. The encoded protein is CASSQGDSDTGELFF.

In the case of this clone: Other DNA sequences in this specimen translate into the identical CDR3. This chain joins TRBV24-1 and TRBJ2-3; 8 nucleotides agree with TRBD1. V shed 3 bases and J 1 base; nucleotides not matched to a gene: 5. Germline V gene lookup returns CDR1 KGHDR and CDR2 SFDVKD. The CDR3 runs 16 residues. This CDR3 is CATSDTPGQGTDTQYF. CDR3 nucleotides: TGTGCCACCAGTGATACACCGGGACAGGGCACAGATACGCAGTATTTT.

The table lists this clone with a few counts. The chain carries TRBV5-8 and TRBJ2-3, with 8 positions matching TRBD1. Per germline, CDR1 SGHTS and CDR2 YDEGEE. The J segment lost 5 bases and the V segment lost 3 bases, leaving 20 bases of the junction unmatched. CDR3 length: 19 residues. CDR3 bases: TGTGCCAGCAGCTCTACGAGGGACAGGTCCGTTTCAGGAGGAGATACGCAGTATTTT. Its translation: CASSSTRDRSVSGGDTQYF. Using reference TRBV5-8 and TRBJ2-3 for the parts outside the CDR3, the full variable domain is EAGVTQSPTHLIKTRGQQATLRCSPISGHTSVYWYQQALGLGLQFLLWYDEGEERNRGNFPPRFSGRQFPNYSSELNVNALELEDSALYLCASSSTRDRSVSGGDTQYFGPGTRLTVL.

This chain links TRBV3-1 (or the pseudogene TRBV3-2) with TRBJ2-1; perhaps TRBD2 as D (6 bases). Trimming stripped 0 bases from V and 12 bases from J, with 18 bases between. Germline CDR1 reads LGHDT; CDR2 reads YNNKEL (reference sequence). This CDR3 has 15 residues. The CDR3 loop is CASSQEALPGGRQFF. In nucleotides, the CDR3 is TGTGCCAGCAGCCAAGAAGCCCTACCCGGGGGAAGGCAGTTCTTC.

The J gene is TRBJ2-1, the V gene TRBV11-2; 10 bases align to TRBD2. Germline V gives CDR1 SGHAT, CDR2 FQNNGV. V was clipped by 0 bases and J by 5 bases; unmatched bases: 1. This CDR3 has 15 amino acids. CDR3 protein: CASSLDLAGDNEQFF. CDR3 in DNA: TGTGCCAGCAGCTTAGATCTAGCGGGGGACAATGAGCAGTTCTTC.

The rearrangement uses TRBV6-6 and TRBJ1-1; 8 bases agree with TRBD1. Unmatched junction bases numbered 15, after V lost 5 bases and J lost 4 bases. Germline CDR1 reads MNHNY; CDR2 reads SVGAGI (reference sequence). This CDR3 contains 17 residues. CDR3 nucleotides: TGTGCCAGCAGTCTCAGGGGGCGTTGGGGGTTGAGCACTGAAGCTTTCTTT. Translation: CASSLRGRWGLSTEAFF.

The chain couples TRBV12-3 or TRBV12-4 to TRBJ2-2; D ambiguous. The CDR3 loop spans 12 amino acids. The V end lost 6 bases, the J end lost 6 bases, and 8 bases lay between the germline ends. This CDR3 is CASSPSAGELFF. CDR3 DNA sequence: TGTGCCAGCAGCCCCTCCGCCGGGGAGCTGTTTTTT.

V is TRBV25-1 and J is TRBJ1-4; 9 bases line up with TRBD1. Germline values: CDR1 MGHDK, CDR2 SYGVNS. V lost 3 bases to trimming and J lost 8 bases; unmatched junction nucleotides: 10. The CDR3 spans 16 residues. The CDR3 bases are TGTGCCAGCAGTGACTCCGGGACAGGGTTGTTCGAAAAACTGTTTTTT. This gives the protein CASSDSGTGLFEKLFF.

The chain uses TRBV6-4 and TRBJ2-1, with 10 bases identical to TRBD2. Germline V gene sequence: CDR1 MRHNA, CDR2 SNTAGT. This CDR3 comprises 14 residues. V lost 6 bases and J lost 5; bases outside the gene matches: 4. Here the CDR3 reads CASSDTSGNNEQFF. DNA of the CDR3: TGTGCCAGCAGCGATACTAGCGGGAACAATGAGCAGTTCTTC.

The chain combines TRBV7-9 with TRBJ1-1; D is unresolved. V was pared by 3 bases and J by 3 bases, with 5 bases between. Germline V gene lookup returns CDR1 SEHNR and CDR2 FQNEAQ (reference sequence). This CDR3 is built from 12 residues. The CDR3 protein is CASSFIDTEAFF. For the CDR3, the DNA is TGTGCCAGCAGCTTTATCGACACTGAAGCTTTCTTT.